A selection of T cell receptor beta chains follows, all from one sample in a study of blood T cell repertoires in COVID-19. Sequenced by immunoSEQ multiplex PCR; TCRdb stores in-frame clones only, minus some. The profile covers some 31,000 clones, with over 75% appearing a single time and about 8% taken by the ten largest. The sample consisted of peripheral blood. All receptors come from a woman in her 70s with active or convalescent COVID-19. Each CDR3 is given with its conserved first and last residue. A D gene is named only where the DNA matches it firmly. Clone size is stated in some rows and not others, as once, few, many or a class when expanded.

DNA | CDR3 | length | J | V | size | D
TGTGCCAGCAGCTCGGACAGGGTTGACTATGGCTACACCTTC | CASSSDRVDYGYTF | 14 | TRBJ1-2 | TRBV11-3 | - | TRBD1
TGTGCCTGGAGCGCCGGGACAGGGAGGGAAAAACTGTTTTTT | CAWSAGTGREKLFF | 14 | TRBJ1-4 | TRBV30 | - | TRBD1
TGTGCCAGCACCCCCTCGGGCACAGATACGCAGTATTTT | CASTPSGTDTQYF | 13 | TRBJ2-3 | TRBV6-5 | once | -
TGTGCCAGCACCGTCGGGAAAAAACTGTTTTTT | CASTVGKKLFF | 11 | TRBJ1-4 | TRBV7-7 | - | -
TGTGCCACCAGTGATTCCCGAACAGGAAACTATGGCTACACCTTC | CATSDSRTGNYGYTF | 15 | TRBJ1-2 | TRBV24-1 | few | -
TGTGCCAGTAGTCTAGTCAGGGGGAACCTCCACTTT | CASSLVRGNLHF | 12 | TRBJ1-6 | TRBV19 | - | TRBD1
TGCGCCAGCAGCGTAAGCCTTACGGGGAACGAGCAGTACTTC | CASSVSLTGNEQYF | 14 | TRBJ2-7 | TRBV5-1 | - | -
TGTGCCAGCAGCACACGACAGAGCACAGATACGCAGTATTTT | CASSTRQSTDTQYF | 14 | TRBJ2-3 | TRBV7-9 | - | -
TGTGCCAGCAGCCTGACAATAGGTGAGCAGTTCTTC | CASSLTIGEQFF | 12 | TRBJ2-1 | TRBV5-6 | - | -
TGTGCCAGCAGCTCACCTCCCCTGGGGGCCTCCTTATTCAGGGAGCTGTTTTTT | CASSSPPLGASLFRELFF | 18 | TRBJ2-2 | TRBV7-2 | - | -
TGTGCCAGCAGCTTAAACGGTGTACGGACCCAGTACTTC | CASSLNGVRTQYF | 13 | TRBJ2-5 | TRBV11-2 | - | -
TGTGCCAGCAGGCGGGGCAGGGGGATTGGCTACGAGCAGTACTTC | CASRRGRGIGYEQYF | 15 | TRBJ2-7 | TRBV6-5 | - | -